Below, 25 T cell receptor beta chains from the same sample are listed, as sequenced in a study of identical twins' blood T cells. MiXCR, applied by TCRdb to the 5' RACE reads, yields one record per CDR3 protein. The sample has 400,000 or so distinct CDR3 sequences; over 25% are singletons. Sequencing was done on a sample of PBMCs. These receptors were collected from a woman between 18 and 55 years old in good health.

V and J are TRBV20-1 and TRBJ1-6; D is unclear. This CDR3 contains 16 residues. V shed 1 base and J shed 0 bases, with 10 bases lying between them. The germline V gene has CDR1 DFQATT and CDR2 SNEGSKA (reference sequence). The CDR3 loop is CSARVSWSSYNSPLHF. CDR3 bases: TGCAGTGCTAGAGTCTCCTGGAGCTCCTATAATTCACCCCTCCACTTT.

The chain links TRBV6-2 or TRBV6-3 to TRBJ1-5; D remains ambiguous. From germline, CDR1 is MNHEY and CDR2 SVGEGT. The ends were cut back, 0 bases at V and 5 bases at J, with 8 bases in the middle. The CDR3 consists of 14 residues. The CDR3 spells CASSYSIPYQPQHF. The CDR3 coding sequence is TGTGCCAGCAGTTACTCGATACCGTATCAGCCCCAGCATTTT.

This clonotype was seen many times. The V and J genes are TRBV7-9 and TRBJ2-3; D uncertain. Per germline, CDR1 SEHNR and CDR2 FQNEAQ (reference sequence). V gave up 3 bases and J gave up 4 bases, with 14 bases separating them. The CDR3 spans 15 residues. This CDR3 reads CASSFRAASPDTQYF. The CDR3 DNA is TGTGCCAGCAGCTTCCGTGCTGCATCCCCAGATACGCAGTATTTT.

This chain links TRBV13 with TRBJ1-1; D remains unclear. The CDR3 is made up of 15 amino acids. Trimming removed 5 bases at V and 0 bases at J, with 13 bases between. CDR1 is PRHDT, CDR2 FYEKMQ, per germline (reference sequence). The CDR3 DNA follows: TGTGCCAGCAGCACCCCAAGCAGGCTGAACACTGAAGCTTTCTTT. Translated, it gives CASSTPSRLNTEAFF. Supplemented by reference TRBV13 and TRBJ1-1, the full variable domain reads AAGVIQSPRHLIKEKRETATLKCYPIPRHDTVYWYQQGPGQDPQFLISFYEKMQSDKGSIPDRFSAQQFSDYHSELNMSSLELGDSALYFCASSTPSRLNTEAFFGQGTRLTVV.

This clonotype was observed a few times. This chain uses TRBV14 with TRBJ1-1; perhaps TRBD1 as D (5 bases). V lost 4 bases and J lost 1, with 13 bases in between. The CDR3 is 15 amino acids. Germline V gene lookup returns CDR1 SGHDN and CDR2 FVKESK. CDR3 coding DNA: TGTGCCAGCAGCCTCCCCGGGGGTTCGAACACTGAAGCTTTCTTT. Protein product: CASSLPGGSNTEAFF.

This chain uses TRBV5-1 with TRBJ1-2, with D possibly being TRBD1 (5 bases). This CDR3 comprises 13 residues. The V gene's germline CDR1 is SGHRS and CDR2 YFSETQ. Trimming removed 2 bases from V and 4 bases from J, with 9 bases in between. The CDR3 sequence is CASSFYQGYGYTF. DNA for the CDR3: TGCGCCAGCAGCTTCTACCAGGGCTATGGCTACACCTTC. Full variable domain (rest looked up from reference TRBV5-1 and TRBJ1-2): KAGVTQTPRYLIKTRGQQVTLSCSPISGHRSVSWYQQTPGQGLQFLFEYFSETQRNKGNFPGRFSGRQFSNSRSEMNVSTLELGDSALYLCASSFYQGYGYTFGSGTRLTVV.

This clonotype was found many times. The rearrangement uses TRBV10-3 and TRBJ2-7; D is unclear. This CDR3 comprises 12 residues. Germline V gives CDR1 ENHRY, CDR2 SYGVKD. The V gene lost 3 bases and the J gene lost 2 bases, with 5 bases spanning the gap. The CDR3 DNA reads as TGTGCCATCAGTGAAAAAGCCTACGAGCAGTACTTC. The encoded protein is CAISEKAYEQYF.

This clonotype was recorded at least ten times. The chain has TRBV6-5 and TRBJ2-7, with D unclear. This CDR3 has 13 amino acids. Germline assignment: CDR1 MNHEY and CDR2 SVGAGI. Trimming took off 2 bases at V and 4 bases at J, with 9 bases between the two ends. The CDR3 bases are TGTGCCAGCAGTTACCCCCCTCTGTACGAGCAGTACTTC. Translation: CASSYPPLYEQYF.

This clonotype appeared many times. This chain links TRBV7-2 with TRBJ2-5; D assignment may be TRBD1 or TRBD2 (6 bases each). CDR3 size: 15 residues. The V gene's germline CDR1 is SGHTA and CDR2 FQGNSA. V lost 7 bases and J 5 bases, leaving 20 bases between the germline ends. CDR3 protein: CASTSRPGAWETQYF. The CDR3 nucleotides are TGTGCCAGCACCTCAAGACCGGGGGCCTGGGAGACCCAGTACTTC.

The V gene is TRBV9, the J gene TRBJ1-4; D perhaps matches TRBD1 (5 bases). The CDR3 covers 14 residues. Germline V gene data show CDR1 as SGDLS and CDR2 as YYNGEE. The V end lost 3 bases, the J end lost 8 bases, and 14 bases lay between the germline ends. CDR3 region: CASSAELTGEKLFF. DNA of the CDR3: TGTGCCAGCAGCGCAGAATTAACAGGAGAAAAACTGTTTTTT.

V and J are TRBV2 and TRBJ2-3; no clear D gene. The CDR3 has 12 amino acids. Between the trimmed V and J ends, which lost 4 bases and 4 bases, there was a span of 6 bases. From germline, CDR1 is SNHLY and CDR2 FYNNEI. The chain's CDR3 is CASSASADTQYF. Here the CDR3 DNA reads TGTGCCAGCAGTGCCAGCGCAGATACGCAGTATTTT. The variable domain in full, completed from reference TRBV2 and TRBJ2-3, reads EPEVTQTPSHQVTQMGQEVILRCVPISNHLYFYWYRQILGQKVEFLVSFYNNEISEKSEIFDDQFSVERPDGSNFTLKIRSTKLEDSAMYFCASSASADTQYFGPGTRLTVL.

The chain employs TRBV5-1 and TRBJ2-7; no clear D gene. Trimming shortened V by 2 bases and J by 5 bases, and 14 bases separated the two germline ends. The CDR3 is 14 residues long. Germline V CDR1 and CDR2: SGHRS, YFSETQ. In DNA form, the CDR3 reads TGCGCCAGCAGCTTTCTCTCGGGCGAAAACGAGCAGTACTTC. As protein: CASSFLSGENEQYF.

V and J are TRBV6-2 or TRBV6-3 and TRBJ2-5, with D hard to call. CDR1 is MNHEY, CDR2 SVGEGT, per germline. Deletions cut 4 bases from V and 4 bases from J, with 13 bases between. The CDR3 has 14 amino acids. For the CDR3, the DNA is TGTGCCAGCAGTTTGTATGAGGTTCGAGAGACCCAGTACTTC. Translating it yields CASSLYEVRETQYF.

This clonotype occurred a few times. The chain joins TRBV6-1 to TRBJ2-2, with a weak D call TRBD1 (5 bases). In germline, CDR1 is MNHNS, CDR2 SASEGT. The CDR3 totals 14 residues. Trimming pared 2 bases from V and 5 bases from J, leaving 9 bases between. The CDR3 region is CASSEQGSTGELFF. In nucleotides, the CDR3 is TGTGCCAGCAGTGAACAGGGATCGACCGGGGAGCTGTTTTTT.

V and J are TRBV20-1 and TRBJ1-1; D remains unclear. The CDR3 length is 14 residues. V shed 3 bases and J shed 1 base, with 12 bases lying between them. Looked up from germline, CDR1 is DFQATT and CDR2 is SNEGSKA (reference sequence). DNA for the CDR3: TGCAGTGCTAGTTCCGCAGGAGAGAACACTGAAGCTTTCTTT. Its protein is CSASSAGENTEAFF.

This chain joins TRBV5-1 and TRBJ1-5; TRBD1 aligns across 9 bases. Germline assignment: CDR1 SGHRS and CDR2 YFSETQ. The V and J ends lost 2 bases and 6 bases, in that order; junction bases with no gene match: 15. CDR3 length: 18 amino acids. This chain's CDR3 is CASSFLTGGNRLSQPQHF. The CDR3, as DNA: TGCGCCAGCAGCTTCCTCACAGGGGGCAATCGGTTGAGTCAGCCCCAGCATTTT.

This clonotype was recorded a few times. This chain links TRBV20-1 with TRBJ1-3; TRBD1 agrees at 7 bases. V lost 3 bases, J lost 3 bases, and 5 bases stayed unmatched. The germline V gene encodes CDR1 DFQATT and CDR2 SNEGSKA (reference sequence). This CDR3 has 14 amino acids. The CDR3 region is CSASLGQRGNTIYF. For the CDR3, the DNA is TGCAGTGCTAGCTTGGGACAGCGTGGAAACACCATATATTTT.

J is TRBJ2-1 and V is TRBV5-1; tentatively, D is TRBD1 (6 bases). This CDR3 comprises 14 residues. The ends were cut back, 2 bases at V and 5 bases at J, with 11 bases in the middle. Germline V gene lookup returns CDR1 SGHRS and CDR2 YFSETQ. CDR3 residues: CASSFWTADNEQFF. DNA of the CDR3: TGCGCCAGCAGCTTCTGGACAGCAGACAATGAGCAGTTCTTC.

Note on this clonotype: A read error is possible here, since a much larger clone lies one base away. The chain recombines TRBV3-1 with TRBJ1-4; TRBD1 matches at 8 bases. The CDR3 contains 17 residues. The germline gives CDR1 LGHDT, CDR2 YNNKEL (reference sequence). The CDR3 DNA follows: TGTGCCAACAGCCAAGATGTATGGCGACAGGGGCCAGAAAAACTGTTTTTT. Protein sequence: CANSQDVWRQGPEKLFF.

The V gene is TRBV20-1, the J gene TRBJ1-1; D is possibly TRBD1 (6 bases). The CDR3 length is 14 residues. Trimming stripped 2 bases from V and 4 bases from J, with 14 bases between. CDR1 is DFQATT, CDR2 SNEGSKA, per germline (reference sequence). CDR3 bases: TGCAGTGCTAGACACCAGACAGGTTTCACTGAAGCTTTCTTT. Translation: CSARHQTGFTEAFF.

This clonotype was recorded many times. V is TRBV14 and J is TRBJ1-2; no firm D call. The germline V gene encodes CDR1 SGHDN and CDR2 FVKESK. The CDR3 extends over 15 amino acids. With 4 bases removed from V and 5 bases from J, the gap between germline ends came to 17 bases. The CDR3 nucleotides are TGTGCCAGCAGCCCTAATTGGAGCGGACCTTATGGCTACACCTTC. Translating it yields CASSPNWSGPYGYTF.

This clonotype was recorded at least ten times. V usage is TRBV6-6 and J usage is TRBJ2-2, with D hard to call. Germline CDR1 and CDR2: MNHNY and SVGAGI (reference sequence). This CDR3 has 15 amino acids. V lost 3 bases, J lost 0 bases, and 8 bases lay in between. The CDR3 region is CASSYMAPNTGELFF. In DNA, the CDR3 is TGTGCCAGCAGTTATATGGCCCCGAACACCGGGGAGCTGTTTTTT.

This clonotype came up a few times. This chain links TRBV6-5 with TRBJ1-1; 9 bases fit TRBD1. The CDR3 is made up of 14 amino acids. The trim removed 6 bases at V and 1 base at J, leaving 3 bases unmatched. Germline V gene sequence: CDR1 MNHEY, CDR2 SVGAGI. This chain's CDR3 is CASSKQGANTEAFF. CDR3 sequence (DNA): TGTGCCAGCAGCAAACAGGGGGCGAACACTGAAGCTTTCTTT.

The V gene is TRBV5-1, the J gene TRBJ1-1, with TRBD1 as a possible D gene (6 bases). CDR3 length equals 15 residues. Trimming took off 4 bases at V and 3 bases at J, with 16 bases between the two ends. Germline values: CDR1 SGHRS, CDR2 YFSETQ. In nucleotides, the CDR3 is TGCGCCAGCAGCCCCGGAGGGGGGAGAGACACTGAAGCTTTCTTT. The encoded protein is CASSPGGGRDTEAFF.

The gene calls are TRBV20-1 and TRBJ1-3; D may be TRBD1 (5 bases). This CDR3 spans 15 amino acids. The germline V gene encodes CDR1 DFQATT and CDR2 SNEGSKA (reference sequence). Deletions cut 1 base from V and 0 bases from J, with 10 bases between. CDR3 amino acids: CSARARQSSGNTIYF. The CDR3 DNA sequence: TGCAGTGCTAGAGCCCGACAGAGCTCTGGAAACACCATATATTTT.